The next 23 T cell receptor beta chains were all read from a single sample in a study of T cell responses to AZD1222 COVID-19 vaccine. Sequencing was performed with immunoSEQ multiplex PCR; in TCRdb, only in-frame clones are kept and a portion is missing. The data contain some 24,000 clones, about 86% of them singletons. The sequenced sample was peripheral blood, obtained 28 days after the second AZD1222 dose. The receptors here all came from an adult who received the AZD1222 COVID-19 vaccine.

The chain joins TRBV7-9 to TRBJ1-2; TRBD1 matches 7 bases. CDR1 and CDR2 (germline): SEHNR, FQNEAQ (reference sequence). V lost 5 bases to trimming and J lost 2 bases; unmatched junction nucleotides: 8. This CDR3 contains 15 residues. This CDR3 is CASSAVQGSNYGYTF. The DNA of the CDR3 is TGTGCCAGCAGCGCGGTACAGGGGTCCAACTATGGCTACACCTTC. The full variable domain, in which reference TRBV7-9 and TRBJ1-2 provide the parts outside the CDR3, is DTGVSQNPRHKITKRGQNVTFRCDPISEHNRLYWYRQTLGQGPEFLTYFQNEAQLEKSRLLSDRFSAERPKGSFSTLEIQRTEQGDSAMYLCASSAVQGSNYGYTFGSGTRLTVV.

V is TRBV30 and J is TRBJ2-1, with TRBD2 matching 9 bases. Losses at the gene ends were 0 bases for V and 8 bases for J; bases not matched to a gene: 5. The CDR3 has 14 amino acids. Germline lookup yields CDR1 GTSNPN and CDR2 SVGIG (reference sequence). The CDR3 loop is CAWSVLAGVHEQFF. The CDR3, as DNA: TGTGCCTGGAGTGTATTAGCGGGAGTCCATGAGCAGTTCTTC.

The count of this clone is one. The chain joins TRBV7-9 to TRBJ1-5; D unresolved. V gave up 5 bases and J gave up 1 base, with 12 bases separating them. This CDR3 region has 15 residues. Germline CDR1 is SEHNR and CDR2 is FQNEAQ (reference sequence). CDR3 loop: CASSPHGGSNQPQHF. The CDR3 DNA reads as TGTGCCAGCAGCCCCCACGGTGGCAGCAATCAGCCCCAGCATTTT.

The V call is TRBV6-2 or TRBV6-3, the J call TRBJ2-1; D remains ambiguous. Per the germline V gene, CDR1 is MNHEY and CDR2 is SVGEGT. CDR3 length: 14 residues. Trimming took off 2 bases at V and 2 bases at J, with 7 bases between the two ends. The CDR3 loop is CASSYQETYNEQFF. As DNA, the CDR3 is TGTGCCAGCAGTTACCAGGAAACCTACAATGAGCAGTTCTTC.

The CDR3 coding sequence is TGTGCCAGTAGTGATGGGGACAGGGGCCCCCATAACTATGGCTACACCTTC. It specifies CASSDGDRGPHNYGYTF. The chain is built from TRBV19 and TRBJ1-2, with 10 bases aligning to TRBD1. The germline CDR1 and CDR2 sequences are LNHDA and SQIVND (reference sequence). This CDR3 spans 17 amino acids. V lost 5 bases to trimming and J lost 1 base; unmatched junction nucleotides: 10.

This chain uses TRBV10-3 with TRBJ2-7, with D tentatively TRBD1 (5 bases). The CDR3 totals 13 residues. From germline, CDR1 is ENHRY and CDR2 SYGVKD. The germline V and J ends were trimmed by 10 bases and 6 bases, with 19 bases remaining between them. The CDR3: CATHSTGEVEQYF. The CDR3 DNA reads as TGTGCCACCCACTCTACAGGAGAGGTCGAGCAGTACTTC.

In DNA, the CDR3 is TGTGCCTGGAGTACCAGGGGGAAATACGAGCAGTACTTC. This translates into CAWSTRGKYEQYF. The chain couples TRBV30 to TRBJ2-7; TRBD1 matches at 7 bases. The junction had 5 bases not matched to a gene; V was cut back by 2 bases and J by 4 bases. CDR3 length equals 13 residues. CDR1 is GTSNPN and CDR2 is SVGIG in the germline V gene (reference sequence).

The chain uses TRBV10-3 and TRBJ2-1; D might be TRBD2 (6 bases). The CDR3 totals 16 residues. Germline lookup yields CDR1 ENHRY and CDR2 SYGVKD. Between the trimmed V and J ends, which lost 0 bases and 7 bases, there was a span of 16 bases. For the CDR3, the DNA is TGTGCCATCAGTGAGTCGACGGGGGATCGGAGGAATGAGCAGTTCTTC. Translating gives CAISESTGDRRNEQFF.

J is TRBJ1-1 and V is TRBV27, with TRBD1 as a possible D gene (5 bases). Per germline, CDR1 MNHEY and CDR2 SMNVEV (reference sequence). The CDR3 covers 16 residues. The V gene lost 5 bases and the J gene lost 0 bases, with 16 bases spanning the gap. CDR3 sequence: CASSTLREGLNTEAFF. Written as DNA, the CDR3 is TGTGCCAGCAGTACCCTCAGGGAGGGGTTGAACACTGAAGCTTTCTTT.

The chain has TRBV28 and TRBJ1-5; D possibly corresponds to TRBD1 (6 bases). This CDR3 comprises 15 residues. Trimming removed 3 bases from V and 4 bases from J, with 13 bases in between. Per germline, CDR1 MDHEN and CDR2 SYDVKM. CDR3: CASSFPRTENQPQHF. The CDR3 region has the DNA TGTGCCAGCAGTTTCCCTCGGACAGAGAATCAGCCCCAGCATTTT.

The chain is built from TRBV5-1 and TRBJ2-3; tentative D call: TRBD1 (6 bases). V lost 1 base and J 2 bases, leaving 11 bases between the germline ends. The CDR3 loop spans 15 amino acids. Looked up from germline, CDR1 is SGHRS and CDR2 is YFSETQ. The CDR3 DNA follows: TGCGCCAGCAGCTTGACCCGACAGGACACAGATACGCAGTATTTT. Residues: CASSLTRQDTDTQYF.

This chain connects TRBV5-1 to TRBJ2-7, with D maybe TRBD1 (7 bases). Trimming removed 4 bases at V and 0 bases at J, with 14 bases between. Germline V CDR1 and CDR2: SGHRS, YFSETQ. This CDR3 contains 15 residues. The CDR3 region is CASSAGQFSSYEQYF. The CDR3 DNA sequence: TGCGCCAGCAGCGCGGGACAGTTTAGCTCCTACGAGCAGTACTTC.

This clone was counted a few times. The chain links TRBV19 to TRBJ2-2, with D hard to call. The CDR3 has 12 residues. Trimming removed 3 bases from V and 7 bases from J, with 6 bases in between. Per the germline V gene, CDR1 is LNHDA and CDR2 is SQIVND (reference sequence). The CDR3 loop reads CASSMLGGELFF. CDR3 coding DNA: TGTGCCAGTAGTATGTTAGGCGGGGAGCTGTTTTTT.

In the case of this clone: One end of the junction does not line up with germline, which may come from a read error. The chain links TRBV5-1 to TRBJ2-3, with 12 bases that match TRBD2. Germline CDR1 SGHRS, CDR2 YFSETQ. This CDR3 is 17 amino acids long. CDR3 residues: CATSPSGREGSTDTQYF. The CDR3 DNA sequence: TGCGCCACCAGCCCTAGCGGGAGGGAAGGAAGCACAGATACGCAGTATTTT. Filled out from reference TRBV5-1 and TRBJ2-3, the complete variable domain reads KAGVTQTPRYLIKTRGQQVTLSCSPISGHRSVSWYQQTPGQGLQFLFEYFSETQRNKGNFPGRFSGRQFSNSRSEMNVSTLELGDSALYLCATSPSGREGSTDTQYFGPGTRLTVL.

This rearrangement joins TRBV7-8 to TRBJ1-2; D is undetermined. The CDR3 contains 14 residues. Germline V CDR1 and CDR2: SGHVS, FQNEAQ. V lost 2 bases and J lost 6, with 13 bases in between. The chain's CDR3 is CASSLSVGLHGYTF. CDR3 sequence (DNA): TGTGCCAGCAGCTTAAGTGTGGGATTGCATGGCTACACCTTC. Based on the CDR3 plus reference TRBV7-8 and TRBJ1-2, the full variable domain is GAGVSQSPRYKVAKRGQDVALRCDPISGHVSLFWYQQALGQGPEFLTYFQNEAQLDKSGLPSDRFFAERPEGSVSTLKIQRTQQEDSAVYLCASSLSVGLHGYTFGSGTRLTVV.

This chain links TRBV18 with TRBJ2-7; TRBD1 agrees at 9 bases. V shed 8 bases, J shed 5 bases, and the junction held 7 bases outside the gene matches. This CDR3 is built from 13 residues. Looked up from germline, CDR1 is KGHSH and CDR2 is LQKENI. CDR3 DNA sequence: TGTGCCAGCACCCCGACAGGGGGTGACGAGCAGTACTTC. Amino acids: CASTPTGGDEQYF.

The CDR3 DNA follows: TGTGCCAGCAGTTACGACCCAAGCAACACTGAAGCTTTCTTT. Translated: CASSYDPSNTEAFF. The gene calls are TRBV6-5 and TRBJ1-1; D remains ambiguous. The CDR3 is 14 amino acids. Germline V gene sequence: CDR1 MNHEY, CDR2 SVGAGI. V lost 2 bases to trimming and J lost 2 bases, with 9 bases between them.

This sequence joins TRBV29-1 and TRBJ1-2; the match to TRBD1 covers 9 bases. The CDR3 is 11 residues long. CDR1 is SQVTM and CDR2 is ANQGSEA in the germline V gene. The V segment lost 7 bases and the J segment 7 bases; nucleotides outside the gene matches: 4. This chain's CDR3 is CSAQTGGGYTF. CDR3 in DNA: TGCAGCGCCCAGACAGGGGGTGGCTACACCTTC.

The V call is TRBV4-1, the J call TRBJ2-7; unclear D gene. V shed 0 bases and J shed 3 bases, with 6 bases lying between them. From germline, CDR1 is MGHRA and CDR2 YSYEKL. The CDR3 covers 13 residues. Here the CDR3 DNA reads TGCGCCAGCAGCCAAGACAGGATCTACGAGCAGTACTTC. Translation gives CASSQDRIYEQYF.

This sequence joins TRBV14 and TRBJ1-3; D not resolved. V lost 0 bases, J lost 5 bases, and 2 bases lay in between. The CDR3 contains 12 residues. CDR1 and CDR2 (germline): SGHDN, FVKESK. This CDR3 is CASSQERNTIYF. CDR3 in DNA: TGTGCCAGCAGCCAAGAACGAAACACCATATATTTT.

The genes are TRBV5-1 and TRBJ2-7; D might be TRBD1 or TRBD2, each matching 6 bases. Trimming removed 0 bases at V and 3 bases at J, with 10 bases between. Germline loops: CDR1 SGHRS, CDR2 YFSETQ. The CDR3 is 14 residues long. CDR3 DNA sequence: TGCGCCAGCAGCTTGGGGAGGGACATCTACGAGCAGTACTTC. Protein: CASSLGRDIYEQYF.

This rearrangement joins TRBV2 to TRBJ1-6, with D tentatively TRBD1 (6 bases). The CDR3 sequence is 15 residues long. The V and J ends lost 5 bases and 5 bases respectively, with 13 bases between them. CDR1 is SNHLY, CDR2 FYNNEI, per germline. The DNA of the CDR3 is TGTGCCAGCAGTCAACAGGGACCGCATAATTCACCCCTCCACTTT. Encoded protein: CASSQQGPHNSPLHF.

Here the CDR3 reads CASSKKGLAGGGAGELFF. CDR3 nucleotide sequence: TGTGCCAGCAGCAAAAAGGGACTAGCGGGAGGAGGGGCCGGGGAGCTGTTTTTT. J is TRBJ2-2 and V is TRBV21-1; the table's D gene call, TRBD2, was not cross checked with the DNA. TRBV21-1 is described as a pseudogene. The CDR3 is 18 residues long.